This entry lists 10 T cell receptor beta chains sequenced from one sample in a study of T-cell reconstitution after alpha-beta-depleted transplantation in children. Unique molecular identifiers were incorporated during preparation of the TCRbeta library. TCRdb reprocessed the PCR reads via MiXCR and lists one record per CDR3 protein. Of some 280,000 distinct CDR3 sequences detected, over 8% appear once; the ten largest clones hold 10%. The sample consisted of PBMCs from the stem cell graft donor, taken from the stem cell graft. These receptors were collected from a human donor who donated a stem cell graft to a child with SCID.

The J gene is TRBJ2-7, the V gene TRBV7-9; D is undetermined. Germline-derived CDR1 and CDR2 are SEHNR and FQNEAQ (reference sequence). Between the trimmed V and J ends, which lost 3 bases and 4 bases, there was a span of 13 bases. The CDR3 spans 14 residues. This CDR3 is CASSFSGLAYEQYF. CDR3 sequence (DNA): TGTGCCAGCAGCTTTTCCGGTTTGGCTTACGAGCAGTACTTC.

This clonotype has at least ten counts. J is TRBJ2-2 and V is TRBV24-1; 7 bases are a match to TRBD1. The CDR3 runs 14 residues. From germline, CDR1 is KGHDR and CDR2 SFDVKD. Trimming at V came to 7 bases and at J to 2 bases, leaving 3 bases not matched to a gene. DNA of the CDR3: TGTGCCACCAGCGGGACAGTTAACACCGGGGAGCTGTTTTTT. Translated, it gives CATSGTVNTGELFF.

This clonotype was observed a handful of times. The chain recombines TRBV5-1 with TRBJ2-7; D tentatively reads TRBD1 or TRBD2 (5 bases each). There are 15 residues in the CDR3. Germline values: CDR1 SGHRS, CDR2 YFSETQ. V was cut by 6 bases and J by 2 bases, with 18 bases left in between. CDR3 coding DNA: TGCGCCAGCAACCCGTCGGGGCAGGCCACCTACGAGCAGTACTTC. It yields the protein CASNPSGQATYEQYF.

This clonotype was picked up many times. The chain couples TRBV20-1 to TRBJ1-5; D is undetermined. With 2 bases removed from V and 0 bases from J, the gap between germline ends came to 8 bases. Per germline, CDR1 DFQATT and CDR2 SNEGSKA (reference sequence). There are 14 residues in the CDR3. This CDR3 reads CSARPGYSNQPQHF. The DNA for the CDR3 is TGCAGTGCTAGACCGGGGTATAGCAATCAGCCCCAGCATTTT.

This clonotype was detected only a few times. The V call is TRBV15, the J call TRBJ2-7, with D perhaps TRBD2 (5 bases). The CDR3 is made up of 17 amino acids. V was cut by 3 bases and J by 0 bases, with 18 bases left in between. The V gene's germline CDR1 is LNHNV and CDR2 YYDKDF (reference sequence). The CDR3 here is CATSRLPRTGSSYEQYF. As DNA, the CDR3 is TGTGCCACCAGCAGGCTACCCAGGACGGGAAGCTCCTACGAGCAGTACTTC. Drawing the rest from reference TRBV15 and TRBJ2-7, the complete variable domain is DAMVIQNPRYQVTQFGKPVTLSCSQTLNHNVMYWYQQKSSQAPKLLFHYYDKDFNNEADTPDNFQSRRPNTSFCFLDIRSPGLGDTAMYLCATSRLPRTGSSYEQYFGPGTRLTVT.

This chain connects TRBV2 to TRBJ1-6, with D hard to call. The CDR3 loop spans 13 amino acids. Looked up from germline, CDR1 is SNHLY and CDR2 is FYNNEI. Deletions cut 10 bases from V and 7 bases from J, with 14 bases between. CDR3 DNA: TGTGCCAACCGGAAGGACGGGAATTCACCCCTCCACTTT. Encoded protein: CANRKDGNSPLHF.

This clonotype has just a few counts. An end of the junction does not agree with germline; a read error may underlie this. The chain uses TRBV20-1 and TRBJ2-7; 7 nucleotides line up with TRBD1. The CDR3 contains 13 residues. Looked up from germline, CDR1 is DFQATT and CDR2 is SNEGSKA (reference sequence). The DNA for the CDR3 is TGCAGCGCTCTGAGAGGGGGCTCCAACGAGCAGTACTTC. It is translated as CSALRGGSNEQYF.

This rearrangement joins TRBV2 to TRBJ2-1, with D tentatively TRBD1 or TRBD2 (5 bases each). This CDR3 has 14 residues. Germline-derived CDR1 and CDR2 are SNHLY and FYNNEI. Trimming left V 6 bases short and J 3 bases short, with 12 bases between. CDR3 amino acids: CASSAGTDYNEQFF. CDR3 DNA sequence: TGTGCCAGCAGCGCCGGGACCGACTACAATGAGCAGTTCTTC.

This clonotype was seen only a few times. The chain joins TRBV6-5 to TRBJ2-1; D is unclear. Germline V gene data show CDR1 as MNHEY and CDR2 as SVGAGI. V lost 2 bases, J lost 6 bases, and 5 bases lay in between. The CDR3 is made up of 12 amino acids. CDR3 nucleotides: TGTGCCAGCAGTTACAGTTTCAATGAGCAGTTCTTC. Its protein is CASSYSFNEQFF.

This clonotype occurred a few times. The J gene is TRBJ1-2, the V gene TRBV6-5; D is perhaps TRBD1 (6 bases). Germline V gives CDR1 MNHEY, CDR2 SVGAGI. The CDR3 consists of 15 residues. V lost 0 bases to trimming and J lost 11 bases, with 19 bases between them. This chain's CDR3 is CASSYSGGAGQYYTF. In nucleotides, the CDR3 is TGTGCCAGCAGTTACTCGGGGGGCGCTGGGCAGTATTACACCTTC.